Listed below are T cell receptor beta chains from one sample, sequenced in a study of radiation and T cells in renal cell carcinoma. Sequenced by immunoSEQ multiplex PCR; TCRdb stores in-frame clones only, minus some. This repertoire shows about 130,000 clones, around nine tenths found once; its top ten account for 12%. The input for sequencing was blood, taken from a patient whose treatment included radiotherapy and nephrectomy. The source of these receptors is a woman between 50 and 59 years old with renal cell carcinoma. CDR3s include the opening cysteine and the closing phenylalanine or tryptophan. The D gene is left open where the match is weak. Clone size is given for some rows only: seen once, a few or many times, or a class if the clone is expanded.

abundance	j_gene	d_gene	v_gene	CDR3nt	CDR3aa
.	TRBJ2-3	.	TRBV7-9	TGTGCCAGCAGCTTAGACTGGCCACCGGTCGCAGATACGCAGTATTTT	CASSLDWPPVADTQYF
once	TRBJ1-2	TRBD1	TRBV29-1	TGCAGCGTTGCGGGAGACAGGGAGAATTTTGGCTACACCTTC	CSVAGDRENFGYTF
.	TRBJ2-3	.	TRBV19	TGTGCCAGTAGTGATAGCGGCTACCTAGGGGATACGCAGTATTTT	CASSDSGYLGDTQYF
.	TRBJ2-2	.	TRBV7-6	TGTGCCAGCAGCTTGGGGTCAGGGACCACCGGGGAGCTGTTTTTT	CASSLGSGTTGELFF
.	TRBJ2-2	.	TRBV7-2	TGTGCCAGCAGCTTAGACCAAGTGGGGGAGCTGTTTTTT	CASSLDQVGELFF
once	TRBJ1-3	.	TRBV2	TGTGCCAGCAGTGAAATGGGCTCTGGAAACACCATATATTTT	CASSEMGSGNTIYF
few	TRBJ1-5	.	TRBV6-4	TGTGCCGTCTATAGCAATCAGCCCCAGCATTTT	CAVYSNQPQHF
.	TRBJ1-5	TRBD1	TRBV2	TGTGCCAGCAGTCGTCCGGGACAGGCGATCAATAGCAATCAGCCCCAGCATTTT	CASSRPGQAINSNQPQHF
few	TRBJ1-5	TRBD1	TRBV19	TGTGCCAGTAGTACAGGGACAGGTAATCAGCCCCAGCATTTT	CASSTGTGNQPQHF
.	TRBJ1-1	.	TRBV11-1	TGTGCCAGCAGCTTGACAGGAGTGAACACTGAAGCTTTCTTT	CASSLTGVNTEAFF
once	TRBJ1-2	.	TRBV9	TGTGCCAGTAACTCAAATAACTATGGCTACACCTTC	CASNSNNYGYTF
.	TRBJ2-3	.	TRBV5-1	TGCGCCAGCCACGTGGATGGCACAGATACGCAGTATTTT	CASHVDGTDTQYF
.	TRBJ2-5	TRBD1	TRBV4-3	TGCGCCAGTTCTAGAGGACAGGGTGATTGGGACCAAGAGACCCAGTACTTC	CASSRGQGDWDQETQYF
.	TRBJ1-1	.	TRBV7-2	TGTGCCAGCAGCTTAACGGGACGGGGAGCTTTCTTT	CASSLTGRGAFF
once	TRBJ1-2	.	TRBV4-2	TGTGCCAGCAGCCAAGAAGTGGGGGCCAACTATGGCTACACCTTC	CASSQEVGANYGYTF
.	TRBJ1-3	.	TRBV9	TGTGCCAGCAGCGAGACAAGCTCTGGAAACACCATATATTTT	CASSETSSGNTIYF
once	TRBJ2-1	TRBD1	TRBV5-4	TGTGCCAGCAGCGGGGACAGGGGGTCCTACAATGAGCAGTTCTTC	CASSGDRGSYNEQFF
.	TRBJ1-2	.	TRBV29-1	TGCAGCGTTGAGGAATCTTATGGCTACACCTTC	CSVEESYGYTF
.	TRBJ1-5	.	TRBV2	TGTGCCAGCTGGGGGGGGAGTGCGGGGCAGCCCCAGCATTTT	CASWGGSAGQPQHF
.	TRBJ1-2	.	TRBV6-5	TGTGCCAGCAGTTCGGACTCCTTTCTGGGTGGCTACACCTTC	CASSSDSFLGGYTF
.	TRBJ1-2	TRBD1	TRBV6-1	TGTGCCAGCAGTGGGGAGGGGGCTCTTTATGGCTACACCTTC	CASSGEGALYGYTF
.	TRBJ2-1	TRBD2	TRBV29-1	TGCAGCGTTAGGATTAGCGGGAATGAGCAGTTCTTC	CSVRISGNEQFF
.	TRBJ2-5	.	TRBV10-3	TGTGCCATCACCGACAGCGGAGAGACCCAGTACTTC	CAITDSGETQYF
.	TRBJ2-5	TRBD1	TRBV19	TGTGCCAGTAGCAAAATGGGACAGCCCCAAGAGACCCAGTACTTC	CASSKMGQPQETQYF
.	TRBJ2-2	TRBD1	TRBV11-2	TGTGCCAGCAGCCCGGCAGGGGGCGTGACGGGGGAGCTGTTTTTT	CASSPAGGVTGELFF